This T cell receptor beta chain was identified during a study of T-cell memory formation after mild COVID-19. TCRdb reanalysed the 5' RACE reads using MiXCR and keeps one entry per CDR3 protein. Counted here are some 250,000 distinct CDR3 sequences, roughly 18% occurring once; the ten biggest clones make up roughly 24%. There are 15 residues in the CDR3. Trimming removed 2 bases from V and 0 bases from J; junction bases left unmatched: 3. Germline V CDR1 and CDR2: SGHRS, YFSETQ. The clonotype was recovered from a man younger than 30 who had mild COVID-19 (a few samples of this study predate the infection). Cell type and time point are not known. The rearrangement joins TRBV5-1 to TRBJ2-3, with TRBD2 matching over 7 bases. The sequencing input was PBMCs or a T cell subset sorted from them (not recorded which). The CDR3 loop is CASSLQAGSTDTQYF. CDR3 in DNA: TGCGCCAGCAGCTTACAAGCGGGAAGCACAGATACGCAGTATTTT. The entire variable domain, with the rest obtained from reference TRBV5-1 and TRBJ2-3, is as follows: KAGVTQTPRYLIKTRGQQVTLSCSPISGHRSVSWYQQTPGQGLQFLFEYFSETQRNKGNFPGRFSGRQFSNSRSEMNVSTLELGDSALYLCASSLQAGSTDTQYFGPGTRLTVL.